The rows below give T cell receptor beta chains drawn from one sample of a study of identical twins. TCRdb used MiXCR to reprocess the 5' RACE reads, holding one entry per CDR3 protein. The sample holds 400,000 to 500,000 distinct CDR3 sequences; about 18% are singletons and the top ten take 12%. Material for sequencing was naive T cells sorted from blood. The receptor source for this set is a man aged 45-60 years in good health. Each CDR3 is given with its conserved first and last residue. A D gene is named only where the DNA matches it firmly. Not all rows give a size; the values are once, few, many and, for expanded clones, a class.

v_call	d_call	clone_size	j_call	cdr3_nt	cdr3_aa
TRBV29-1	TRBD1	-	TRBJ2-7	TGCAGCGTGGGACAGGGGGTGGGGAACGAGCAGTACTTC	CSVGQGVGNEQYF
TRBV4-3	TRBD2	-	TRBJ2-7	TGCGCCAGCAGCCAAGAAAGGGCTACTAGCGGGGGGGTTTACGAGCAGTACTTC	CASSQERATSGGVYEQYF
TRBV7-9	TRBD2	many	TRBJ2-1	TGTGCCAGCAGCTTAAGACTAGCAGGTTCCAATGAGCAGTTCTTC	CASSLRLAGSNEQFF
TRBV6-2/TRBV6-3	-	-	TRBJ1-1	TGTGCCATATCGGGGACACGACACACTGAAGCTTTCTTT	CAISGTRHTEAFF
TRBV7-9	-	-	TRBJ1-2	TGTGCCAGCAGCCAAATAACTATGAACGGGGATGGCTACACCTTC	CASSQITMNGDGYTF
TRBV12-3/TRBV12-4	-	few	TRBJ2-5	TGTGCCAGCAGTTTGAGTAAAGGGACCCAGTACTTC	CASSLSKGTQYF
TRBV5-8	TRBD1	-	TRBJ1-4	TGTGCCAGCAGCGGCGGGACAGGGTTAGGGGAAAAACTGTTTTTT	CASSGGTGLGEKLFF
TRBV6-2/TRBV6-3	TRBD2	few	TRBJ2-1	TGTGCCAGCAGTTATCCGGGACTAGCGGGAGTCCCTAGCTCCTACAATGAGCAGTTCTTC	CASSYPGLAGVPSSYNEQFF
TRBV12-3/TRBV12-4	-	-	TRBJ1-6	TGTGCCAGCAGACCACCAGGTTATAATTCACCCCTCCACTTT	CASRPPGYNSPLHF
TRBV11-2	TRBD1	few	TRBJ2-7	TGTGCCAGCAGTTTGGGGACAGGACTCTACGAGCAGTACTTC	CASSLGTGLYEQYF
TRBV28	-	few	TRBJ2-3	TGTGCCAGCAGTTTATCAGGACTCCGAAAAGTAGGGGATACGCAGTATTTT	CASSLSGLRKVGDTQYF
TRBV10-3	TRBD1	many	TRBJ1-1	TGTGCCATCAGGGAACAGGGGGTGAACACTGAAGCTTTCTTT	CAIREQGVNTEAFF
TRBV7-8	TRBD1	-	TRBJ2-7	TGTGCCAGCAGCTTAGTAGGTTCAGGGGGCCTCTCCTACGAGCAGTACTTC	CASSLVGSGGLSYEQYF
TRBV12-3/TRBV12-4	TRBD2	many	TRBJ2-7	TGTGCCAGCAGGGCGCGGGGGATCTACGAGCAGTACTTC	CASRARGIYEQYF
TRBV10-1	TRBD2	many	TRBJ2-1	TGCGCCAGCAGCCGACTAGCGGGGGGGCGAGGCAATGAGCAGTTCTTC	CASSRLAGGRGNEQFF
TRBV20-1	TRBD1	few	TRBJ1-2	TGCAGTGCTAGAGTAAGACAGGGGAACTATGGCTACACCTTC	CSARVRQGNYGYTF
TRBV18	TRBD1	-	TRBJ1-5	TGTGCCAGCTCACCAGGGACAGCGACCAATCAGCCCCAGCATTTT	CASSPGTATNQPQHF
TRBV28	-	-	TRBJ1-2	TGTGCCAGCACTCAGGGTTACTATGGCTACACCTTC	CASTQGYYGYTF
TRBV6-2/TRBV6-3	-	many	TRBJ2-7	TGTGCCAGCAGGTCAGTCCCCTACGAGCAGTACTTC	CASRSVPYEQYF
TRBV18	-	-	TRBJ2-1	TGTGCCAGCTCCCCCGGGGCCTCCTACAATGAGCAGTTCTTC	CASSPGASYNEQFF
TRBV6-6	-	few	TRBJ1-3	TGTGCCAGCAGTCTTGGGACACCGAACACCATATATTTT	CASSLGTPNTIYF
TRBV10-1	TRBD1	many	TRBJ2-5	TGCGCCAGCAGTGATGACAGGGGTGGAGAGACCCAGTACTTC	CASSDDRGGETQYF
TRBV5-5	TRBD1	few	TRBJ2-5	TGTGCCAGCAGCAGTGGACAGGGTTGGGAGACCCAGTACTTC	CASSSGQGWETQYF
TRBV6-2/TRBV6-3	TRBD2	-	TRBJ2-1	TGTGCCAGCACTAACGGGAGGGCCATCGGAGAGCAGTTCTTC	CASTNGRAIGEQFF
TRBV20-1	-	-	TRBJ1-5	TGCAGTGCTAGCACGGGGTTCAATCAGCCCCAGCATTTT	CSASTGFNQPQHF
TRBV2	-	-	TRBJ1-5	TGTGCCAGCAGTGAACGGCAGTTGGGCAATCAGCCCCAGCATTTT	CASSERQLGNQPQHF
TRBV25-1	-	few	TRBJ1-1	TGTGCCAGCAGTGATCAGGCAGGAGCTTTCTTT	CASSDQAGAFF
TRBV7-2	TRBD2	-	TRBJ2-3	TGTGCCAGCAGGGCCCGGGGCGGGGAGGGGACAGATACGCAGTATTTT	CASRARGGEGTDTQYF
TRBV4-3	-	-	TRBJ2-5	TGCGCCAGCAGCCAAGCCAGAGCGGAATTGGAGACCCAGTACTTC	CASSQARAELETQYF
TRBV7-2	TRBD2	few	TRBJ2-3	TGTGCCAGCAGCTTGGCGGCTAGCGGGAGGACAGATACGCAGTATTTT	CASSLAASGRTDTQYF
TRBV29-1	-	many	TRBJ2-1	TGCAGCGTTGTTGTGTTCTACAATGAGCAGTTCTTC	CSVVVFYNEQFF
TRBV6-5	-	-	TRBJ2-3	TGTGCCAGCAGTTCGAAGGGCTGGAGTAATACGCAGTATTTT	CASSSKGWSNTQYF
TRBV5-1	-	once	TRBJ1-1	TGCGCCAGCCGCAACGAACTAAAAGCTTTCTTT	CASRNELKAFF
TRBV3-1	-	many	TRBJ2-7	TGTGCCAGCAGCCAGCGGGGCGGCGAGCAGTACTTC	CASSQRGGEQYF
TRBV7-2	-	-	TRBJ2-7	TGTGCCAGCAGTCGCCTGGTGTGGAGCGAGCAGTACTTC	CASSRLVWSEQYF
TRBV27	-	-	TRBJ1-2	TGTGCCAGCAGTTCCCTTACAGGGAACTATGGCTACACCTTC	CASSSLTGNYGYTF
TRBV11-2	TRBD2	few	TRBJ2-2	TGTGCCAGCAGCGGCAGGACTAGCGGGACCCTAAACACCGGGGAGCTGTTTTTT	CASSGRTSGTLNTGELFF
TRBV19	-	-	TRBJ1-1	TGTGCCAGTAGTATAAACGACCTATCTGAAGCTTTCTTT	CASSINDLSEAFF
TRBV6-5	TRBD2	-	TRBJ2-7	TGTGCCAGCAGTTACGGGGAGGGCGGAGCCGAGCAGTACTTC	CASSYGEGGAEQYF
TRBV7-9	TRBD1	many	TRBJ2-5	TGTGCCAGCAGCTTAGCTCGGACAGGGGGCAAAGAGACCCAGTACTTC	CASSLARTGGKETQYF
TRBV12-3/TRBV12-4	TRBD1	many	TRBJ2-1	TGTGCCAGCAGAGAGCACAGGGGCTATGAGCAGTTCTTC	CASREHRGYEQFF
TRBV6-1	-	-	TRBJ1-5	TGTGCCAGCAGTCCCTCTAGGTTACGCGGGGGCAATCAGCCCCAGCATTTT	CASSPSRLRGGNQPQHF